This T cell receptor beta chain derives from a study of T-cell reconstitution after alpha-beta-depleted transplantation in children. This clonotype occurred a few times. The antigen is not known. The TCRbeta library was prepared with unique molecular identifiers. TCRdb reprocessed the PCR reads via MiXCR and lists one record per CDR3 protein. This table holds hundreds of thousands of distinct CDR3 sequences, roughly 14% found once. The study, taken as a whole, reports: Alpha-beta T cells present about two months after transplant were reported to originate from several hundred expanded graft clones. For some patients, TCRbeta diversity was high at day 60 because of recipient T cells and thymic progenitors that survived.

The CDR3 spans 11 residues. Trimming shortened V by 7 bases and J by 5 bases, and 8 bases separated the two germline ends. Germline lookup yields CDR1 MNHEY and CDR2 SVGAGI. The chain recombines TRBV6-5 with TRBJ2-5; D possibly corresponds to TRBD2 (5 bases). The sample was PBMCs, taken before TCRalphabeta/CD19-depleted stem cell transplant. This receptor was obtained from a girl between 2 and 10 years old with congenital amegakaryocytic thrombocytopenia, due to receive a stem cell transplant. This chain's CDR3 is CASTRRETQYF. In DNA, the CDR3 is TGTGCCAGCACGCGGAGGGAGACCCAGTACTTC.